Listed here are 30 T cell receptor beta chains from one sample, sequenced in a study of graft-versus-host responses after intestinal transplantation (dated by TCRdb to the early 2020s). Libraries were made using the immunoSEQ multiplex PCR assay. TCRdb took this table from immuneACCESS and kept in-frame rearrangements with V and J called. Such tables lack part of the clones; where checked against another copy, unresolved V genes explain under half of the gap, and the rest is unexplained. This sample comprises approximately 60,000 clones, more than 85% of them detected only once. About 1.8% of the sample is taken by the ten largest. These TCRs are of unknown antigen specificity. The time point tag for this specimen amounts to: cells obtained before transplantation from donor or recipient. The input for sequencing was unstimulated CD8+ T cells sorted from spleen or lymph node cells, taken before transplant. The receptor set was obtained from a human donor who was the organ donor for an intestinal transplant.

V usage is TRBV6-5 and J usage is TRBJ2-1, with a possible D match to TRBD2 (5 bases). V gave up 6 bases and J gave up 8 bases, with 20 bases separating them. Germline values: CDR1 MNHEY, CDR2 SVGAGI. The CDR3 runs to 15 residues. This CDR3 reads CASRSTSEFSDEQFF. CDR3 DNA: TGTGCCAGCAGGTCGACCAGCGAGTTTAGCGATGAGCAGTTCTTC.

This chain connects TRBV7-2 to TRBJ2-3; 8 positions match TRBD1. Per the germline V gene, CDR1 is SGHTA and CDR2 is FQGNSA. This CDR3 region has 15 residues. Trimming cost V 5 bases and J 0 bases; bases outside gene matches: 4. The CDR3 protein is CASSAGQASTDTQYF. As DNA, the CDR3 is TGTGCCAGCAGCGCGGGACAGGCTAGCACAGATACGCAGTATTTT.

This clone was observed a single time. The chain carries TRBV2 and TRBJ1-4, with D possibly matching TRBD1 (6 bases). Germline-derived CDR1 and CDR2 are SNHLY and FYNNEI. The V end lost 5 bases, the J end lost 6 bases, and 19 bases lay between the germline ends. The CDR3 extends over 16 amino acids. The CDR3 sequence is CASSSGTRDVDEKLFF. CDR3 coding DNA: TGTGCCAGCAGTAGCGGGACACGGGATGTGGATGAAAAACTGTTTTTT.

The rearrangement links TRBV9 to TRBJ2-7, with TRBD1 as a possible D gene (6 bases). This CDR3 has 16 residues. Germline V gene data show CDR1 as SGDLS and CDR2 as YYNGEE. Trimming shortened V by 0 bases and J by 7 bases, and 20 bases separated the two germline ends. Here the CDR3 reads CASSVGGSPGEGEQYF. CDR3 coding DNA: TGTGCCAGCAGCGTAGGAGGGTCGCCAGGGGAAGGAGAGCAGTACTTC.

V gene TRBV7-6 combines with J gene TRBJ2-7; maybe TRBD1 (7 bases). CDR1 and CDR2 (germline): SGHVS, FNYEAQ. Trimming cost V 5 bases and J 5 bases, with 16 bases left between them. This CDR3 has 14 amino acids. The DNA of the CDR3 is TGTGCCAGCAGCCCCGGCAGGGGGGTACACGAGCAGTACTTC. It translates to CASSPGRGVHEQYF.

This clone was detected once. This sequence joins TRBV27 and TRBJ2-7; 7 positions agree with TRBD1. J was trimmed by 5 bases and V by 3 bases; bases with no gene match: 4. Germline assignment: CDR1 MNHEY and CDR2 SMNVEV (reference sequence). The CDR3 spans 13 residues. The CDR3 region is CASSLTGLNEQYF. Here the CDR3 DNA reads TGTGCCAGCAGTTTGACAGGGCTAAACGAGCAGTACTTC.

The chain links TRBV28 to TRBJ2-2; TRBD2 is a possible D gene (5 bases). The CDR3 is 16 residues long. The germline V and J ends were trimmed by 2 bases and 4 bases, with 14 bases remaining between them. The germline V gene has CDR1 MDHEN and CDR2 SYDVKM. CDR3 amino acids: CASSLERAGLTGELFF. The DNA of the CDR3 is TGTGCCAGCAGTTTAGAGAGGGCAGGTCTCACCGGGGAGCTGTTTTTT.

The chain joins TRBV5-4 to TRBJ2-7; TRBD2 aligns across 11 bases. J gave up 4 bases and V 0 bases, and 9 bases lay outside the gene matches. The CDR3 runs 17 residues. Germline assignment: CDR1 SGHNT and CDR2 YYREEE (reference sequence). The CDR3 loop reads CASSLALSGRAPYEQYF. In nucleotides, the CDR3 is TGTGCCAGCAGCTTGGCACTTAGCGGGAGGGCCCCATACGAGCAGTACTTC.

The count of this clone is one. The chain joins TRBV19 to TRBJ1-4, with a weak D call TRBD1 (5 bases). Trimming removed 5 bases from V and 5 bases from J, with 15 bases in between. Per germline, CDR1 LNHDA and CDR2 SQIVND (reference sequence). CDR3 size: 15 residues. Here the CDR3 reads CASSLGLGLNEKLFF. The CDR3 nucleotides read TGTGCCAGTAGTCTGGGGCTAGGATTAAATGAAAAACTGTTTTTT.

The chain carries TRBV2 and TRBJ2-3, with D uncertain. Trimming took off 1 base at V and 1 base at J, with 18 bases between the two ends. There are 18 residues in the CDR3. Germline V gives CDR1 SNHLY, CDR2 FYNNEI. The CDR3: CASSEGWKDSSRTDTQYF. CDR3 in DNA: TGTGCCAGCAGTGAAGGTTGGAAAGACTCCTCCCGCACAGATACGCAGTATTTT.

The genes are TRBV27 and TRBJ2-7; possible D gene TRBD2, 5 bases. Looked up from germline, CDR1 is MNHEY and CDR2 is SMNVEV (reference sequence). V was clipped by 5 bases and J by 3 bases, with 11 bases between them. The CDR3 spans 13 residues. For the CDR3, the DNA is TGTGCCAGCAGTGTGCTAGCAGACTACGAGCAGTACTTC. Translating it yields CASSVLADYEQYF.

The V and J genes are TRBV28 and TRBJ1-5; weak D call: TRBD1 (5 bases). The CDR3 spans 14 residues. Trimming pared 3 bases from V and 3 bases from J, leaving 9 bases between. The germline CDR1 and CDR2 sequences are MDHEN and SYDVKM. This CDR3 is CASSLQGNNQPQHF. Here the CDR3 DNA reads TGTGCCAGCAGTTTGCAGGGTAACAATCAGCCCCAGCATTTT.

DNA of the CDR3: TGTGCCAGCAGCTTAGAATCTGCGGAGTCCTACGAGCAGTACTTC. This codes for CASSLESAESYEQYF. This chain links TRBV11-2 with TRBJ2-5; D ambiguous. The DNA matches TRBJ2-7 better at its end, which makes the J call doubtful. CDR3 length: 15 amino acids. Germline CDR1 and CDR2: SGHAT and FQNNGV.

The genes are TRBV18 and TRBJ2-1; tentatively, D is TRBD2 (5 bases). The V gene's germline CDR1 is KGHSH and CDR2 LQKENI. The CDR3 covers 16 residues. V lost 0 bases to trimming and J lost 1 base, with 10 bases between them. In DNA form, the CDR3 reads TGTGCCAGCTCACCACCGAGGGAAACATCCTACAATGAGCAGTTCTTC. It encodes CASSPPRETSYNEQFF.

The chain employs TRBV7-9 and TRBJ1-2, with TRBD1 identical over 10 bases. J was trimmed by 4 bases and V by 6 bases; bases with no gene match: 8. CDR3 length equals 15 residues. From germline, CDR1 is SEHNR and CDR2 FQNEAQ (reference sequence). The CDR3 protein is CASSSGTGVSYGYTF. As DNA, the CDR3 is TGTGCCAGCAGTTCCGGGACAGGGGTTAGCTATGGCTACACCTTC. Full variable domain (rest looked up from reference TRBV7-9 and TRBJ1-2): DTGVSQNPRHKITKRGQNVTFRCDPISEHNRLYWYRQTLGQGPEFLTYFQNEAQLEKSRLLSDRFSAERPKGSFSTLEIQRTEQGDSAMYLCASSSGTGVSYGYTFGSGTRLTVV.

The chain employs TRBV4-1 and TRBJ1-1; D remains unclear. Germline loops: CDR1 MGHRA, CDR2 YSYEKL. The CDR3 spans 16 residues. Between the trimmed V and J ends, which lost 4 bases and 5 bases, there was a span of 20 bases. The chain's CDR3 is CASSLSGSSILTEAFF. The CDR3 DNA sequence: TGCGCCAGCAGCCTTTCCGGGTCGTCGATTTTAACTGAAGCTTTCTTT.

The chain has TRBV4-2 and TRBJ2-2; 7 nucleotides align to TRBD1. Trimming at V came to 0 bases and at J to 0 bases, leaving 7 bases not matched to a gene. The CDR3 length is 18 residues. Germline values: CDR1 LGHNA, CDR2 YNFKEQ. This chain's CDR3 is CASSQDYGRGTNTGELFF. CDR3 nucleotides: TGTGCCAGCAGCCAAGATTACGGCAGGGGGACGAACACCGGGGAGCTGTTTTTT.

The chain uses TRBV5-4 and TRBJ2-5, with 9 nucleotides matching TRBD1. The germline V gene has CDR1 SGHNT and CDR2 YYREEE (reference sequence). After removal of 2 bases from V and 5 bases from J, the junction contained 7 bases not matched to a gene. The CDR3 is made up of 15 amino acids. DNA for the CDR3: TGTGCCAGCAGCTTTAGGACAGGGGACGGGGAGACCCAGTACTTC. As protein: CASSFRTGDGETQYF. Together with reference TRBV5-4 and TRBJ2-5, the CDR3 gives the full variable domain: ETGVTQSPTHLIKTRGQQVTLRCSSQSGHNTVSWYQQALGQGPQFIFQYYREEENGRGNFPPRFSGLQFPNYSSELNVNALELDDSALYLCASSFRTGDGETQYFGPGTRLLVL.

The rearrangement joins TRBV28 to TRBJ2-7; 9 bases agree with TRBD2. Germline V gene lookup returns CDR1 MDHEN and CDR2 SYDVKM. The junction had 19 bases not matched to a gene; V was cut back by 5 bases and J by 2 bases. The CDR3 is made up of 19 amino acids. The CDR3 protein is CASSETIAGEPSDPYEQYF. The CDR3, as DNA: TGTGCCAGCAGTGAGACCATAGCGGGAGAACCTTCGGATCCCTACGAGCAGTACTTC.

The CDR3: CASSYPAGMNTEAFF. The CDR3 bases are TGTGCCAGCAGCTACCCGGCCGGGATGAACACTGAAGCTTTCTTT. This chain links TRBV13 with TRBJ1-1; no clear D. Germline CDR1 is PRHDT and CDR2 is FYEKMQ (reference sequence). This CDR3 region has 15 residues. Deletions cut 4 bases from V and 0 bases from J, with 12 bases between.

The chain uses TRBV30 and TRBJ2-1; D may be TRBD1 (6 bases). Looked up from germline, CDR1 is GTSNPN and CDR2 is SVGIG (reference sequence). The CDR3 sequence is 15 residues long. V was pared by 0 bases and J by 3 bases, with 12 bases between. CDR3 in DNA: TGTGCCTGGAGTGTGGGGGCCAGGAGCTACAATGAGCAGTTCTTC. Amino acids: CAWSVGARSYNEQFF.

J is TRBJ2-3 and V is TRBV28; D possibly corresponds to TRBD1 (6 bases). CDR3 length equals 17 residues. Germline CDR1 is MDHEN and CDR2 is SYDVKM. Trimming removed 4 bases from V and 4 bases from J, with 21 bases in between. The CDR3 loop is CASSSGHQILGADTQYF. In DNA, the CDR3 is TGTGCCAGCAGTTCGGGACACCAGATATTAGGGGCAGATACGCAGTATTTT.

The chain carries TRBV19 and TRBJ1-4; 7 bases match TRBD1. Trimming at V came to 4 bases and at J to 2 bases, leaving 4 bases not matched to a gene. Germline CDR1 is LNHDA and CDR2 is SQIVND (reference sequence). This CDR3 has 15 amino acids. CDR3 amino acids: CASSTRGMTNEKLFF. The CDR3 coding sequence is TGTGCCAGTAGTACCAGGGGGATGACTAATGAAAAACTGTTTTTT. Drawing the rest from reference TRBV19 and TRBJ1-4, the complete variable domain is DGGITQSPKYLFRKEGQNVTLSCEQNLNHDAMYWYRQDPGQGLRLIYYSQIVNDFQKGDIAEGYSVSREKKESFPLTVTSAQKNPTAFYLCASSTRGMTNEKLFFGSGTQLSVL.

V is TRBV29-1 and J is TRBJ2-7, with 13 positions matching TRBD2. Per the germline V gene, CDR1 is SQVTM and CDR2 is ANQGSEA. After removal of 6 bases from V and 0 bases from J, the junction contained 8 bases not matched to a gene. This CDR3 has 16 residues. The CDR3 loop is CSVETSGRTSSYEQYF. The CDR3 DNA follows: TGCAGCGTGGAGACTAGCGGGAGGACGAGCTCCTACGAGCAGTACTTC.

This clone came up once. The V call is TRBV2, the J call TRBJ1-3; TRBD1 matches at 7 bases. Per the germline V gene, CDR1 is SNHLY and CDR2 is FYNNEI. This CDR3 is 15 amino acids long. V lost 7 bases and J lost 3; bases outside the gene matches: 9. CDR3 in amino acids: CASNLQGEGGNTIYF. The CDR3 coding sequence is TGTGCCAGCAACCTCCAGGGGGAAGGTGGAAACACCATATATTTT.

This clone was counted a single time. The rearrangement links TRBV28 to TRBJ1-2, with TRBD1 matching over 9 bases. The V and J ends lost 2 bases and 4 bases, in that order; junction bases with no gene match: 8. Germline V CDR1 and CDR2: MDHEN, SYDVKM. CDR3 size: 16 residues. The CDR3 DNA sequence: TGTGCCAGCAGTTTAAGTTGGGGACAGGGATTCTATGGCTACACCTTC. Translated, it gives CASSLSWGQGFYGYTF.

The rearrangement uses TRBV11-2 and TRBJ2-1; 8 bases are a match to TRBD2. The V gene end was trimmed by 6 bases and the J gene end by 6 bases; junction bases not matched to a gene: 7. Germline assignment: CDR1 SGHAT and CDR2 FQNNGV. CDR3 length: 14 amino acids. The CDR3 loop reads CASRGWAGGNEQFF. CDR3 DNA: TGTGCCAGCAGGGGGTGGGCGGGAGGCAATGAGCAGTTCTTC.

CDR3: CASSIVAGAAYGYTF. The DNA for the CDR3 is TGTGCCAGTAGTATAGTGGCAGGGGCCGCCTATGGCTACACCTTC. This rearrangement joins TRBV19 to TRBJ1-2, with D perhaps matching TRBD1 (6 bases). The germline V and J ends were trimmed by 1 base and 4 bases, with 13 bases remaining between them. The CDR3 loop spans 15 amino acids. Germline V gene data show CDR1 as LNHDA and CDR2 as SQIVND (reference sequence).

V usage is TRBV18 and J usage is TRBJ1-5; TRBD1 aligns across 9 bases. Germline CDR1 and CDR2: KGHSH and LQKENI. This CDR3 has 16 amino acids. With 0 bases clipped from V and 7 bases from J, the junction kept 7 bases outside the gene matches. This CDR3 is CASSPPVWTGAQPQHF. In nucleotides, the CDR3 is TGTGCCAGCTCACCACCAGTTTGGACAGGGGCGCAGCCCCAGCATTTT.

In this sample, this clone turned up once. V gene TRBV30 combines with J gene TRBJ2-7; D is uncertain. Trimming stripped 3 bases from V and 2 bases from J, with 5 bases between. Germline V gives CDR1 GTSNPN, CDR2 SVGIG (reference sequence). The CDR3 loop spans 11 amino acids. The CDR3 region has the DNA TGTGCCTGGAGCCACACCTACGAGCAGTACTTC. Its translation is CAWSHTYEQYF.